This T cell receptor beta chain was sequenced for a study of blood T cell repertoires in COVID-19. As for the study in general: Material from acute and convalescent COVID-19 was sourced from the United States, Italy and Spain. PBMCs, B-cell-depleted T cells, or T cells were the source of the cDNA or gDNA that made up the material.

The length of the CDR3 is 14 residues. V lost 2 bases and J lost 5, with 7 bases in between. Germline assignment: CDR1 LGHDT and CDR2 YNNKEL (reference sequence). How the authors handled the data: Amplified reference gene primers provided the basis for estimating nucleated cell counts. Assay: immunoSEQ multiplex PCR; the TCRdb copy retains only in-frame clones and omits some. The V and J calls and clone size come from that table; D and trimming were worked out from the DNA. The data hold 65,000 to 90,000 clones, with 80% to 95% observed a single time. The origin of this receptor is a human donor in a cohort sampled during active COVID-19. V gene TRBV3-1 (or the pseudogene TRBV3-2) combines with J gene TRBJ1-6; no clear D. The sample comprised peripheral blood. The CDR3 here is CASSQPLDNSPLHF. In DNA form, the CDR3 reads TGTGCCAGCAGCCAACCCCTAGATAATTCACCCCTCCACTTT.